The sequence of this T cell receptor beta chain was determined in a study of identical twins. On this clonotype: Its antigen is unknown.

Each CDR3 protein is one row after TCRdb ran MiXCR on the 5' RACE reads. The sample has roughly 260,000 distinct CDR3 sequences, about 7.5% seen once. Germline V CDR1 and CDR2: SGHRS, YFSETQ. CDR3 length: 15 residues. The V segment lost 2 bases and the J segment 4 bases; nucleotides outside the gene matches: 3. Everyone who donated was a healthy Caucasian. Study findings and constraints: Because invariant MAIT and iNKT cells could be present, zero-insertion analyses could be partly confounded. Models came in too low on out-of-frame TCR alpha sharing in monozygotic twins. There were fewer insertions in abundant cord blood beta clonotypes, but memory repertoires showed no such pattern.

These data also featured in a second study, about yellow fever vaccine responses in identical twins.

The TCR was taken from a woman aged 18-29 years in good health. Sequencing was done on a sample of CD8+ T cells sorted from blood. The gene calls are TRBV5-1 and TRBJ2-3; 11 bases match TRBD2. CDR3 DNA sequence: TGCGCCAGCAGCTTTACTAGCGGGAGCGCAGATACGCAGTATTTT. This encodes CASSFTSGSADTQYF.